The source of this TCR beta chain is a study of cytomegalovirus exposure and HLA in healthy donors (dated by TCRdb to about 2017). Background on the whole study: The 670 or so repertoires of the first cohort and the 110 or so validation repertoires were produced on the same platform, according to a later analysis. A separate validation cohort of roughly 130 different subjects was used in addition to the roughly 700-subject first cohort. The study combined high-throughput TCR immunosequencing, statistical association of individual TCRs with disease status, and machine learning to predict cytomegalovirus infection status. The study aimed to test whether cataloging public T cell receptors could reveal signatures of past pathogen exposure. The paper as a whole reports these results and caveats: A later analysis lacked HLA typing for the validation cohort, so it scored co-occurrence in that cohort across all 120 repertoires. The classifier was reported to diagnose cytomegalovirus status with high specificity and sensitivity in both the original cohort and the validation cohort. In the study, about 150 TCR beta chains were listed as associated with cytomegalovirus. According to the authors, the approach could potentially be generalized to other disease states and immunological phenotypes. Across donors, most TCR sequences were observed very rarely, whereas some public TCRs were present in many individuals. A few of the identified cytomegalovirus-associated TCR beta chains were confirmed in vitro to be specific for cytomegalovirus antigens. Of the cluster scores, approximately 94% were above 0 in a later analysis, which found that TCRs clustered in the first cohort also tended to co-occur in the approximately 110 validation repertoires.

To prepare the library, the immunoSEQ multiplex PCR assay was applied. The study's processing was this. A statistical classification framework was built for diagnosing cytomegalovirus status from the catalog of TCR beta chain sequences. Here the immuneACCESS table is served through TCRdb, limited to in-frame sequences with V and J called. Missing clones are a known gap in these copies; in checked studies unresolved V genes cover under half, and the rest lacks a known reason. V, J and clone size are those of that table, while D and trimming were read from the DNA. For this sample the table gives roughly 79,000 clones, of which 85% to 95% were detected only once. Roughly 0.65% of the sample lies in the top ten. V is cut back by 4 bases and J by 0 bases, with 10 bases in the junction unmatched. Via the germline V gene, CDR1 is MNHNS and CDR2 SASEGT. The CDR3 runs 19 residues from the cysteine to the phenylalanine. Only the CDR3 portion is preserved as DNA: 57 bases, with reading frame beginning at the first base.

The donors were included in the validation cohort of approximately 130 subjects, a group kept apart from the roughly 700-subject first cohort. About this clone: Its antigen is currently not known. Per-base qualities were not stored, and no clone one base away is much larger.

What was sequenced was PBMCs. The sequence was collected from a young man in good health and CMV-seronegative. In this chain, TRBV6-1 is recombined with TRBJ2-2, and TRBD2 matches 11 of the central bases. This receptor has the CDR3 CASSALAGGPRSNTGELFF. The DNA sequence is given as TGTGCCAGCAGTGCCTTAGCGGGAGGGCCTCGCTCGAACACCGGGGAGCTGTTTTTT.